This TCR beta chain was documented in a study of CD4 and CD8 cells across lung adenocarcinoma regions. Per the germline V gene, CDR1 is MNHNS and CDR2 is SASEGT. J was trimmed by 4 bases and V by 1 base; bases with no gene match: 1. The CDR3 length is 14 residues. Each CDR3 protein is one row after TCRdb ran MiXCR on the PCR reads. The table has some 8,000 distinct CDR3 sequences, under 60% seen once; the top ten hold around 95%. This clonotype was obtained from a male donor with lung adenocarcinoma. The CD4 and CD8 labels of this study may be unreliable. The chain links TRBV6-1 to TRBJ1-2; 9 bases map to TRBD1. Sequencing was done on a sample of CD8+ T cells from the center of a lung tumor. The CDR3 nucleotides are TGTGCCAGCAGTGAAGTGGACAGGGGCTATGGCTACACCTTC. Encoded protein: CASSEVDRGYGYTF.